These 9 T cell receptor beta chains originate from one sample sequenced in a study of T cells in Graves' hyperthyroidism and ophthalmopathy. From RNA transcripts, TCR beta CDR3 regions were amplified. The HTBI primer set drove a first-round RT-PCR of the TCR CDR3. Each CDR3 protein is one row after TCRdb ran MiXCR on the multiplex PCR reads. The sample records about 840,000 distinct CDR3 sequences, roughly 40% being singletons. Sequenced sample: blood. These receptors were obtained from a man aged 18 to 35 with Graves' hyperthyroidism.

The chain uses TRBV20-1 and TRBJ1-4; D is possibly TRBD1 (5 bases). The CDR3 is 14 amino acids. Trimming stripped 4 bases from V and 6 bases from J, with 15 bases between. Germline CDR1 is DFQATT and CDR2 is SNEGSKA (reference sequence). Here the CDR3 DNA reads TGCAGTGCTACGGAGGACATGGAGGATGAAAAACTGTTTTTT. Translation gives CSATEDMEDEKLFF.

This clonotype was observed many times. V gene TRBV7-2 combines with J gene TRBJ1-1; 7 nucleotides match TRBD1. The ends lost 5 bases at V and 5 bases at J; junction bases unmatched: 8. Germline loops: CDR1 SGHTA, CDR2 FQGNSA. This CDR3 has 14 amino acids. CDR3 loop: CASSRAQGRTEAFF. The CDR3 DNA sequence: TGTGCCAGCAGCCGAGCACAGGGGAGGACTGAAGCTTTCTTT.

V and J are TRBV7-9 and TRBJ2-7, with D hard to call. The CDR3 runs to 14 residues. With 5 bases removed from V and 2 bases from J, the gap between germline ends came to 13 bases. Per germline, CDR1 SEHNR and CDR2 FQNEAQ (reference sequence). CDR3 sequence (DNA): TGTGCCAGCAGCATGACCGGGCATACCTACGAGCAGTACTTC. Translation gives CASSMTGHTYEQYF. Drawing the rest from reference TRBV7-9 and TRBJ2-7, the complete variable domain is DTGVSQNPRHKITKRGQNVTFRCDPISEHNRLYWYRQTLGQGPEFLTYFQNEAQLEKSRLLSDRFSAERPKGSFSTLEIQRTEQGDSAMYLCASSMTGHTYEQYFGPGTRLTVT.

The V and J genes are TRBV14 and TRBJ1-2; tentative D call: TRBD1 (5 bases). From germline, CDR1 is SGHDN and CDR2 FVKESK. V dropped 3 bases and J dropped 6 bases, with 8 bases sitting between them. This CDR3 comprises 12 residues. The CDR3 nucleotides read TGTGCCAGCAGCCACAGGGTCCATGGCTACACCTTC. Its protein is CASSHRVHGYTF.

This clonotype was found many times. This sequence joins TRBV11-2 and TRBJ1-5, with 11 bases fitting TRBD1. Germline CDR1 is SGHAT and CDR2 is FQNNGV. This CDR3 spans 15 amino acids. With V trimmed by 5 bases and J by 6 bases, 6 bases remained unmatched. The CDR3 loop is CASSLGQGATQPQHF. CDR3 nucleotides: TGTGCCAGCAGCCTCGGACAGGGGGCGACTCAGCCCCAGCATTTT.

This clonotype was counted a few times. This rearrangement joins TRBV20-1 to TRBJ2-5, with D possibly TRBD1 on 7 matching bases. CDR1 and CDR2 (germline): DFQATT, SNEGSKA (reference sequence). The CDR3 extends over 13 amino acids. V lost 6 bases, J lost 2 bases, and 13 bases lay in between. The CDR3 nucleotides are TGCAGTGCAGGGGGGACAGCACAAGAGACCCAGTACTTC. It translates to CSAGGTAQETQYF.

This clonotype was seen ten or more times. The chain carries TRBV7-2 and TRBJ2-2; either TRBD1 or TRBD2 may fit D (6 bases each). This CDR3 spans 14 amino acids. Germline-derived CDR1 and CDR2 are SGHTA and FQGNSA. V was shortened by 5 bases and J by 4 bases, with 11 bases between the two germline ends. The CDR3, as DNA: TGTGCCAGCAGCCCCGGGGGCGGCACCGGGGAGCTGTTTTTT. Translation gives CASSPGGGTGELFF. The full variable domain, in which reference TRBV7-2 and TRBJ2-2 provide the parts outside the CDR3, is GAGVSQSPSNKVTEKGKDVELRCDPISGHTALYWYRQSLGQGLEFLIYFQGNSAPDKSGLPSDRFSAERTGGSVSTLTIQRTQQEDSAVYLCASSPGGGTGELFFGEGSRLTVL.

Ten or more counts support this clonotype. The rearrangement joins TRBV20-1 to TRBJ2-5; D not certain. Germline V gene lookup returns CDR1 DFQATT and CDR2 SNEGSKA (reference sequence). The CDR3 length is 12 residues. Between the trimmed V and J ends, which lost 7 bases and 2 bases, there was a span of 11 bases. The CDR3 coding sequence is TGCAGTGGGCTACCGCGGCAAGAGACCCAGTACTTC. It yields the protein CSGLPRQETQYF.

This clonotype was recorded many times. The chain uses TRBV7-9 and TRBJ1-4, with a weak D call TRBD1 (5 bases). The V gene lost 8 bases and the J gene lost 0 bases, with 13 bases spanning the gap. The CDR3 sequence is 15 residues long. CDR1 SEHNR and CDR2 FQNEAQ come from the germline V gene (reference sequence). The CDR3 coding sequence is TGTGCCAGCGGCGGTGGGGGAACAACTAATGAAAAACTGTTTTTT. Protein product: CASGGGGTTNEKLFF.